One sample yielded the 31 T cell receptor beta chains listed below, sequenced in a study of T cell responses to AZD1222 COVID-19 vaccine. The data were produced by immunoSEQ multiplex PCR, yet TCRdb's version contains in-frame clones alone and is incomplete. The sample shows approximately 100,000 clones, roughly 87% of them seen only once. The starting material was peripheral blood, obtained on day 0 of AZD1222 vaccination. These receptors all stem from an adult in good health.

The rearrangement uses TRBV6-2 or TRBV6-3 and TRBJ2-5; no reliable D call. CDR3 length equals 14 residues. With 2 bases removed from V and 4 bases from J, the gap between germline ends came to 11 bases. Germline V lookup: CDR1 MNHEY, CDR2 SVGEGT. CDR3 DNA: TGTGCCAGCAGTTACGGATCCCCGGGAGAGACCCAGTACTTC. Its translation: CASSYGSPGETQYF.

V usage is TRBV28 and J usage is TRBJ2-7; 8 positions match TRBD2. After removal of 4 bases from V and 3 bases from J, the junction contained 5 bases not matched to a gene. Germline assignment: CDR1 MDHEN and CDR2 SYDVKM. The CDR3 loop spans 14 amino acids. In nucleotides, the CDR3 is TGTGCCAGCAGTTCCGGGGGGGGCCACTACGAGCAGTACTTC. It codes for CASSSGGGHYEQYF.

The rearrangement uses TRBV10-3 and TRBJ2-2; D not resolved. With 3 bases removed from V and 2 bases from J, the gap between germline ends came to 7 bases. Germline V CDR1 and CDR2: ENHRY, SYGVKD. The CDR3 is 14 residues long. CDR3 sequence (DNA): TGTGCCATCAGTGAACCGGGTAACACCGGGGAGCTGTTTTTT. Translating it yields CAISEPGNTGELFF.

The gene calls are TRBV9 and TRBJ2-6, with D perhaps matching TRBD2 (5 bases). V lost 4 bases to trimming and J lost 3 bases, with 17 bases between them. Per the germline V gene, CDR1 is SGDLS and CDR2 is YYNGEE. This CDR3 contains 17 residues. CDR3 coding DNA: TGTGCCAGCAGCCCTCAGGCGCGGGCAGGTGGGGCCAACGTCCTGACTTTC. Residues: CASSPQARAGGANVLTF.

The rearrangement links TRBV2 to TRBJ2-1; the match to TRBD2 covers 11 bases. The CDR3 is 12 amino acids. The J segment lost 9 bases and the V segment lost 6 bases, leaving 1 base of the junction unmatched. The V gene's germline CDR1 is SNHLY and CDR2 FYNNEI. The CDR3 loop is CASRLAGAEQFF. The CDR3 nucleotides are TGTGCCAGCAGACTAGCGGGAGCTGAGCAGTTCTTC.

The V call is TRBV7-2, the J call TRBJ1-1, with D hard to call. CDR1 and CDR2 from the germline V gene are SGHTA and FQGNSA. CDR3 length equals 13 residues. V gave up 2 bases and J gave up 1 base, with 5 bases separating them. CDR3 protein: CASSLSENTEAFF. The DNA for the CDR3 is TGTGCCAGCAGCTTATCAGAGAACACTGAAGCTTTCTTT. Full variable domain (rest looked up from reference TRBV7-2 and TRBJ1-1): GAGVSQSPSNKVTEKGKDVELRCDPISGHTALYWYRQSLGQGLEFLIYFQGNSAPDKSGLPSDRFSAERTGGSVSTLTIQRTQQEDSAVYLCASSLSENTEAFFGQGTRLTVV.

V usage is TRBV9 and J usage is TRBJ2-1, with 8 nucleotides matching TRBD2. The CDR3 is 15 residues long. V trimming: 4 bases; J trimming: 9 bases; junction bases outside the gene matches: 12. Germline-derived CDR1 and CDR2 are SGDLS and YYNGEE. In DNA form, the CDR3 reads TGTGCCAGCAGCTCACCCGGGGGGGGGCAGAGTGAGCAGTTCTTC. Translated: CASSSPGGGQSEQFF.

The chain has TRBV6-6 and TRBJ2-5, with a possible D match to TRBD2 (6 bases). The CDR3 loop spans 12 amino acids. Germline assignment: CDR1 MNHNY and CDR2 SVGAGI (reference sequence). V lost 8 bases and J 7 bases, leaving 14 bases between the germline ends. DNA of the CDR3: TGTGCCAGCCATCCGACCGGGGGGACCCAGTACTTC. Translating it yields CASHPTGGTQYF.

The chain links TRBV4-3 to TRBJ1-5; D gene ambiguous. The CDR3 is 13 residues long. V gave up 0 bases and J gave up 3 bases, with 3 bases separating them. The germline gives CDR1 LGHNA, CDR2 YSLEER. This chain's CDR3 is CASSQDYNQPQHF. In DNA form, the CDR3 reads TGCGCCAGCAGCCAAGATTACAATCAGCCCCAGCATTTT.

The V gene is TRBV12-3 or TRBV12-4, the J gene TRBJ1-1; TRBD1 agrees at 7 bases. The trim removed 5 bases at V and 6 bases at J, leaving 6 bases unmatched. The CDR3 runs to 13 residues. CDR3 nucleotides: TGTGCCAGCAGTGCCTTGGACAGGTCTGAAGCTTTCTTT. Translated: CASSALDRSEAFF.

V gene TRBV15 combines with J gene TRBJ1-5; no clear D. This CDR3 is 17 amino acids long. The V end was cut by 5 bases, the J end by 0 bases, with 17 bases between. Looked up from germline, CDR1 is LNHNV and CDR2 is YYDKDF (reference sequence). The CDR3 nucleotides are TGTGCCACCAGCCTCCGTAGGCAGCCCTATAGCAATCAGCCCCAGCATTTT. Amino acid sequence: CATSLRRQPYSNQPQHF.

The rearrangement uses TRBV19 and TRBJ2-3; maybe TRBD2 (6 bases). Germline lookup yields CDR1 LNHDA and CDR2 SQIVND (reference sequence). The CDR3 is made up of 15 amino acids. V was pared by 3 bases and J by 4 bases, with 14 bases between. The DNA for the CDR3 is TGTGCCAGTAGTATGGGCGGGGTCGGCGCAGATACGCAGTATTTT. Protein sequence: CASSMGGVGADTQYF.

This sequence joins TRBV11-2 and TRBJ2-1; 14 positions match TRBD2. With 5 bases clipped from V and 10 bases from J, the junction kept 7 bases outside the gene matches. Germline V gives CDR1 SGHAT, CDR2 FQNNGV. The CDR3 covers 15 residues. The CDR3 protein is CASSLRLAGGNEQFF. CDR3 in DNA: TGTGCCAGCAGCCTTCGACTAGCGGGGGGGAACGAGCAGTTCTTC. The full variable domain, with the rest looked up from reference TRBV11-2 and TRBJ2-1, is EAGVAQSPRYKIIEKRQSVAFWCNPISGHATLYWYQQILGQGPKLLIQFQNNGVVDDSQLPKDRFSAERLKGVDSTLKIQPAKLEDSAVYLCASSLRLAGGNEQFFGPGTRLTVL.

This clone showed up just a few times. The V call is TRBV2, the J call TRBJ1-5; unclear D gene. The CDR3 contains 15 residues. The germline gives CDR1 SNHLY, CDR2 FYNNEI. Trimming cost V 4 bases and J 7 bases, with 17 bases left between them. The DNA of the CDR3 is TGTGCCAGCAGTGTGAGACGGTCAGGATGGCAGCCCCAGCATTTT. The encoded protein is CASSVRRSGWQPQHF.

The chain uses TRBV7-2 and TRBJ2-5; 7 nucleotides align to TRBD1. V shed 4 bases, J shed 3 bases, and the junction held 2 bases outside the gene matches. The CDR3 has 13 residues. Germline V gene data show CDR1 as SGHTA and CDR2 as FQGNSA. The CDR3 is CASSSGTEETQYF. The CDR3 DNA follows: TGTGCCAGCAGCTCCGGGACAGAAGAGACCCAGTACTTC.

The chain couples TRBV3-1 (or the pseudogene TRBV3-2) to TRBJ2-1, with D possibly being TRBD1 (6 bases). Trimming cost V 2 bases and J 8 bases, with 13 bases left between them. The CDR3 runs 14 residues. From germline, CDR1 is LGHDT and CDR2 YNNKEL (reference sequence). The CDR3 DNA reads as TGTGCCAGCAGCCAAAGACAGGTTGTCGATGAGCAGTTCTTC. Encoded protein: CASSQRQVVDEQFF.

The chain combines TRBV11-2 with TRBJ2-1; 7 bases are shared with TRBD2. Per germline, CDR1 SGHAT and CDR2 FQNNGV. CDR3 length: 16 residues. The ends lost 2 bases at V and 7 bases at J; junction bases unmatched: 11. CDR3 region: CASSLLGGIQGNEQFF. CDR3 nucleotide sequence: TGTGCCAGCAGCTTATTGGGGGGGATCCAGGGAAATGAGCAGTTCTTC. Full variable domain (remainder filled in from reference TRBV11-2 and TRBJ2-1): EAGVAQSPRYKIIEKRQSVAFWCNPISGHATLYWYQQILGQGPKLLIQFQNNGVVDDSQLPKDRFSAERLKGVDSTLKIQPAKLEDSAVYLCASSLLGGIQGNEQFFGPGTRLTVL.

CDR3 amino acids: CASSLEGGDTQYF. In DNA form, the CDR3 reads TGTGCCAGCAGCTTAGAGGGCGGGGATACGCAGTATTTT. V usage is TRBV11-3 and J usage is TRBJ2-3; TRBD2 might be the D (5 bases). The CDR3 is made up of 13 amino acids. Germline CDR1 and CDR2: SGHNT and YENEEA. Trimming removed 0 bases at V and 6 bases at J, with 7 bases between.

V usage is TRBV7-2 and J usage is TRBJ2-3; no firm D call. The CDR3 covers 13 residues. CDR1 is SGHTA and CDR2 is FQGNSA in the germline V gene. The V end lost 6 bases, the J end lost 5 bases, and 12 bases lay between the germline ends. The CDR3 DNA follows: TGTGCCAGCAGTATAGAGGTGGAAGATACGCAGTATTTT. Translation: CASSIEVEDTQYF. The full variable domain, rest sourced from reference TRBV7-2 and TRBJ2-3, is GAGVSQSPSNKVTEKGKDVELRCDPISGHTALYWYRQSLGQGLEFLIYFQGNSAPDKSGLPSDRFSAERTGGSVSTLTIQRTQQEDSAVYLCASSIEVEDTQYFGPGTRLTVL.

Written as DNA, the CDR3 is TGTGCCAGCAGCTTAGTCAGGGAGGTCTACGAGCAGTACTTC. The encoded protein is CASSLVREVYEQYF. The rearrangement joins TRBV7-2 to TRBJ2-7, with D possibly TRBD2 on 6 matching bases. This CDR3 comprises 14 residues. V gave up 1 base and J gave up 3 bases, with 10 bases separating them. Per the germline V gene, CDR1 is SGHTA and CDR2 is FQGNSA.

The chain links TRBV18 to TRBJ2-6, with D perhaps TRBD1 or TRBD2 (5 bases each). The CDR3 is 15 amino acids. Germline assignment: CDR1 KGHSH and CDR2 LQKENI. V was cut by 1 base and J by 8 bases, with 12 bases left in between. CDR3 loop: CASSPQGSNTNVLTF. For the CDR3, the DNA is TGTGCCAGCTCACCACAGGGGAGTAACACCAACGTCCTGACTTTC.

The J gene is TRBJ1-2, the V gene TRBV19; TRBD1 might be the D (5 bases). CDR3 size: 14 residues. CDR1 LNHDA and CDR2 SQIVND come from the germline V gene (reference sequence). The V end lost 6 bases, the J end lost 5 bases, and 16 bases lay between the germline ends. CDR3: CASRYVTDLYGYTF. CDR3 sequence (DNA): TGTGCCAGTAGATACGTGACAGACTTATATGGCTACACCTTC.

CDR3 loop: CASSDRSDTEAFF. Here the CDR3 DNA reads TGCGCCAGCAGTGACAGGTCGGACACTGAAGCTTTCTTT. The chain couples TRBV10-1 to TRBJ1-1; no clear D gene. Trimming took off 3 bases at V and 3 bases at J, with 8 bases between the two ends. The V gene's germline CDR1 is WNHNN and CDR2 SYGVQD (reference sequence). CDR3 length equals 13 residues.

The genes are TRBV5-6 and TRBJ2-3; no clear D gene. Germline-derived CDR1 and CDR2 are SGHDT and YYEEEE. The V gene lost 5 bases and the J gene lost 0 bases, with 7 bases spanning the gap. This CDR3 comprises 13 residues. The CDR3 reads CASSTDSTDTQYF. DNA of the CDR3: TGTGCCAGCAGTACAGATAGCACAGATACGCAGTATTTT. Complete variable domain (other parts from reference TRBV5-6 and TRBJ2-3): DAGVTQSPTHLIKTRGQQVTLRCSPKSGHDTVSWYQQALGQGPQFIFQYYEEEERQRGNFPDRFSGHQFPNYSSELNVNALLLGDSALYLCASSTDSTDTQYFGPGTRLTVL.

The V call is TRBV2, the J call TRBJ2-3; 12 bases fit TRBD2. The CDR3 has 15 amino acids. Trimming cost V 5 bases and J 3 bases; bases outside gene matches: 3. Per the germline V gene, CDR1 is SNHLY and CDR2 is FYNNEI. The CDR3 DNA reads as TGTGCCAGCAGTCCGACTAGCGGGGGTACAGATACGCAGTATTTT. Protein sequence: CASSPTSGGTDTQYF.

The V gene is TRBV19, the J gene TRBJ1-5, with D maybe TRBD1 (6 bases). Germline V gives CDR1 LNHDA, CDR2 SQIVND (reference sequence). The ends were cut back, 5 bases at V and 7 bases at J, with 12 bases in the middle. The CDR3 contains 13 residues. CDR3 sequence (DNA): TGTGCCAGTAGTCCGACAGGTGCGCAGCCCCAGCATTTT. Encoded protein: CASSPTGAQPQHF.

V and J are TRBV20-1 and TRBJ2-1, with 7 bases lining up with TRBD2. This CDR3 is 11 amino acids long. Germline lookup yields CDR1 DFQATT and CDR2 SNEGSKA (reference sequence). With V trimmed by 5 bases and J by 8 bases, 3 bases remained unmatched. CDR3 residues: CSALAADEQFF. DNA of the CDR3: TGCAGTGCTCTAGCGGCCGATGAGCAGTTCTTC.

The chain couples TRBV28 to TRBJ2-7; D ambiguous. Per germline, CDR1 MDHEN and CDR2 SYDVKM. CDR3 length: 11 residues. With 2 bases removed from V and 4 bases from J, the gap between germline ends came to 3 bases. In DNA, the CDR3 is TGTGCCAGCAGTTTAGAGTACGAGCAGTACTTC. It translates to CASSLEYEQYF. The full variable domain, in which reference TRBV28 and TRBJ2-7 provide the parts outside the CDR3, is DVKVTQSSRYLVKRTGEKVFLECVQDMDHENMFWYRQDPGLGLRLIYFSYDVKMKEKGDIPEGYSVSREKKERFSLILESASTNQTSMYLCASSLEYEQYFGPGTRLTVT.

The chain recombines TRBV7-6 with TRBJ2-7; 11 bases are shared with TRBD2. The V and J ends lost 5 bases and 3 bases, in that order; junction bases with no gene match: 9. There are 16 residues in the CDR3. Looked up from germline, CDR1 is SGHVS and CDR2 is FNYEAQ. In DNA form, the CDR3 reads TGTGCCAGCAGCCCGAGGACCGGGACTAGCGGCTACGAGCAGTACTTC. Translated: CASSPRTGTSGYEQYF.

CDR3 in DNA: TGTGCCAGCAGCTCGGGTGAGCAGTTCTTC. Translation gives CASSSGEQFF. V usage is TRBV11-2 and J usage is TRBJ2-1; D is unresolved. V was pared by 4 bases and J by 9 bases, with 4 bases between. CDR1 is SGHAT, CDR2 FQNNGV, per germline. CDR3 length: 10 residues.

V gene TRBV2 combines with J gene TRBJ1-4; D is possibly TRBD1 (6 bases). The CDR3 is 14 residues long. Deletions cut 4 bases from V and 4 bases from J, with 10 bases between. Germline CDR1 is SNHLY and CDR2 is FYNNEI. Written as DNA, the CDR3 is TGTGCCAGCAGTGTGCTCAGGGGTAATGAAAAACTGTTTTTT. Translation: CASSVLRGNEKLFF.